Each of the 11 T cell receptor beta chains below was sequenced from the same sample in a study of neurological immune-mediated disorders. Time point in this sample: longitudinal time-point 3. TCRdb re-analysed the 5' RACE reads in MiXCR, keeping a single row per CDR3 protein. The sample lists some 55,000 distinct CDR3 sequences, more than 7% occurring once. Sequenced: PBMCs. All receptors derive from a middle-aged woman in good health.

This clonotype was observed many times. This chain uses TRBV20-1 with TRBJ2-7, with D perhaps TRBD1 (6 bases). This CDR3 has 14 residues. Per the germline V gene, CDR1 is DFQATT and CDR2 is SNEGSKA (reference sequence). V was trimmed by 6 bases and J by 0 bases, leaving 15 bases between them. This CDR3 reads CSARTRRGSYEQYF. The DNA for the CDR3 is TGCAGTGCCAGAACCCGCAGGGGCTCCTACGAGCAGTACTTC.

This clonotype was recorded many times. The genes are TRBV7-3 and TRBJ2-1; D ambiguous. The CDR3 runs to 13 residues. Germline lookup yields CDR1 SGHTA and CDR2 FQGTGA. V lost 5 bases to trimming and J lost 5 bases, with 10 bases between them. The CDR3 here is CASSESRNNEQFF. The CDR3, as DNA: TGTGCCAGCAGCGAATCTAGAAACAATGAGCAGTTCTTC.

This clonotype was seen repeatedly, ten times or more. V and J are TRBV12-3 or TRBV12-4 and TRBJ1-2; 7 bases are a match to TRBD1. The CDR3 is 14 residues long. Trimming at V came to 3 bases and at J to 3 bases, leaving 4 bases not matched to a gene. The CDR3, as DNA: TGTGCCAGCAGTTTCTCAGGGGGGCACTATGGCTACACCTTC. Its translation is CASSFSGGHYGYTF.

This clonotype showed up many times. CDR3 residues: CASSLLDRAQETQYF. In DNA form, the CDR3 reads TGCGCCAGCAGCCTTCTCGACAGGGCACAAGAGACCCAGTACTTC. The rearrangement links TRBV5-1 to TRBJ2-5; 7 bases map to TRBD1. This CDR3 has 15 amino acids. J gave up 2 bases and V 4 bases, and 8 bases lay outside the gene matches. Germline values: CDR1 SGHRS, CDR2 YFSETQ. Full variable domain (outside the CDR3, taken from reference TRBV5-1 and TRBJ2-5): KAGVTQTPRYLIKTRGQQVTLSCSPISGHRSVSWYQQTPGQGLQFLFEYFSETQRNKGNFPGRFSGRQFSNSRSEMNVSTLELGDSALYLCASSLLDRAQETQYFGPGTRLLVL.

The chain uses TRBV6-2 or TRBV6-3 and TRBJ1-5; D is ambiguous. CDR1 is MNHEY and CDR2 is SVGEGT in the germline V gene. The CDR3 spans 13 residues. The CDR3, as DNA: TGTGTCACCGCCAGTAGGGGCAATCAGCCCCAGCATTTT. This gives the protein CVTASRGNQPQHF.

The table lists this clonotype with many counts. This chain joins TRBV5-1 and TRBJ2-7; 9 bases match TRBD2. The length of the CDR3 is 15 residues. V trimming: 2 bases; J trimming: 4 bases; junction bases outside the gene matches: 7. CDR1 is SGHRS, CDR2 YFSETQ, per germline. CDR3 nucleotides: TGCGCCAGCAGCTTATTAGCGGGAGACACTTACGAGCAGTACTTC. Translating it yields CASSLLAGDTYEQYF.

This clonotype was seen at least ten times. The chain uses TRBV20-1 and TRBJ2-2; no reliable D call. Trimming shortened V by 3 bases and J by 0 bases, and 8 bases separated the two germline ends. The CDR3 is made up of 14 amino acids. Per germline, CDR1 DFQATT and CDR2 SNEGSKA (reference sequence). The CDR3 DNA is TGCAGTGCTAGTCCGGGTTCGAACACCGGGGAGCTGTTTTTT. Protein sequence: CSASPGSNTGELFF.

The V and J genes are TRBV6-2 or TRBV6-3 and TRBJ2-3, with TRBD2 identical over 9 bases. This CDR3 is 15 amino acids long. The V and J ends lost 9 bases and 2 bases, in that order; junction bases with no gene match: 9. The V gene's germline CDR1 is MNHEY and CDR2 SVGEGT. Here the CDR3 DNA reads TGTGCCAGAAGCCACAGCGGGGGGTTCACAGATACGCAGTATTTT. Translating gives CARSHSGGFTDTQYF.

This clonotype was counted at least ten times. The V gene is TRBV6-1, the J gene TRBJ2-2; no clear D. This CDR3 comprises 14 residues. Germline loops: CDR1 MNHNS, CDR2 SASEGT. Trimming cost V 3 bases and J 3 bases, with 8 bases left between them. For the CDR3, the DNA is TGTGCCAGCAGTGAGACGGGCGACACCGGGGAGCTGTTTTTT. This encodes CASSETGDTGELFF.

J is TRBJ2-1 and V is TRBV3-1; D not resolved. This CDR3 has 16 amino acids. Germline assignment: CDR1 LGHDT and CDR2 YNNKEL (reference sequence). V was shortened by 0 bases and J by 4 bases, with 13 bases between the two germline ends. CDR3 region: CASSQERLIRYNEQFF. CDR3 coding DNA: TGTGCCAGCAGCCAAGAACGGCTCATAAGGTACAATGAGCAGTTCTTC.

This clonotype has at least ten counts. The chain couples TRBV7-2 to TRBJ2-1; 9 nucleotides line up with TRBD1. The CDR3 runs 15 residues. The V gene end was trimmed by 5 bases and the J gene end by 2 bases; junction bases not matched to a gene: 4. The germline V gene encodes CDR1 SGHTA and CDR2 FQGNSA. CDR3 in DNA: TGTGCCAGCAGCCCCGGGACAGGGACCTACAATGAGCAGTTCTTC. Amino acids: CASSPGTGTYNEQFF.